This passage covers 20 T cell receptor beta chains from one sample sequenced in a study of regulatory T cells in long-lasting Graves disease. Time point specified: newly diagnosed GD, antithyroid drugs for less than 3 months. Extracted PBMC RNA gave rise to the TCR library. Building the TCR beta libraries relied on iRepertoire HTBI primers, and CDR3 regions underwent Arm-PCR. MiXCR was run by TCRdb on the multiplex PCR reads, yielding one entry per CDR3 protein. Of about 540,000 distinct CDR3 sequences in the sample, 13% were seen once. In addition, the sample was reused for a study of T cells in Graves' hyperthyroidism and ophthalmopathy.

The sample was peripheral blood mononuclear cells (PBMCs), taken at new diagnosis, from a patient treated with antithyroid drugs. Source of these receptors: a man aged 25 to 40 with Graves disease.

This clonotype was detected only once. This chain links TRBV27 with TRBJ2-1; D possibly corresponds to TRBD2 (6 bases). CDR3 length: 15 amino acids. V was trimmed by 4 bases and J by 3 bases, leaving 13 bases between them. Per the germline V gene, CDR1 is MNHEY and CDR2 is SMNVEV (reference sequence). CDR3 sequence: CASSYTGLFYNEQFF. The CDR3 nucleotides are TGTGCCAGCAGTTATACGGGACTCTTCTACAATGAGCAGTTCTTC.

This clonotype came up many times. The rearrangement joins TRBV11-3 to TRBJ2-5, with D perhaps TRBD2 (6 bases). The V end lost 4 bases, the J end lost 2 bases, and 11 bases lay between the germline ends. Germline V gives CDR1 SGHNT, CDR2 YENEEA. The CDR3 covers 14 residues. The CDR3 is CASSSSSEQETQYF. The CDR3, as DNA: TGTGCCAGCAGCTCTTCTAGCGAGCAAGAGACCCAGTACTTC.

The rearrangement joins TRBV6-1 to TRBJ2-5; weak D call: TRBD1 (6 bases). Trimming left V 6 bases short and J 1 base short, with 12 bases between. The CDR3 consists of 14 residues. CDR1 and CDR2 from the germline V gene are MNHNS and SASEGT. The CDR3 spells CASRLTGTQETQYF. Written as DNA, the CDR3 is TGTGCCAGCAGACTAACAGGGACCCAAGAGACCCAGTACTTC.

This clonotype was seen a handful of times. The chain recombines TRBV27 with TRBJ2-1, with TRBD1 matching 11 bases. CDR3 size: 16 residues. Germline CDR1 and CDR2: MNHEY and SMNVEV (reference sequence). After removal of 3 bases from V and 7 bases from J, the junction contained 8 bases not matched to a gene. The chain's CDR3 is CASSFRTGGEWNEQFF. In DNA, the CDR3 is TGTGCCAGCAGTTTTCGGACAGGGGGCGAGTGGAATGAGCAGTTCTTC.

In its sample, this clonotype was seen many times. The CDR3 loop is CASSLVVEWQPQHF. DNA of the CDR3: TGCGCCAGCAGCTTGGTAGTCGAATGGCAGCCCCAGCATTTT. The V gene is TRBV5-1, the J gene TRBJ1-5; unclear D gene. CDR3 length equals 14 residues. Germline assignment: CDR1 SGHRS and CDR2 YFSETQ. The V end lost 0 bases, the J end lost 7 bases, and 11 bases lay between the germline ends.

As concerns this clonotype: A much larger clone lies one base from this, so it may be a read error. The chain employs TRBV27 and TRBJ2-2; D is ambiguous. The CDR3 is 13 amino acids. The germline CDR1 and CDR2 sequences are MNHEY and SMNVEV (reference sequence). The chain's CDR3 is CANSSSNTGELFF. In DNA, the CDR3 is TGTGCCAACAGTTCGTCTAACACCGGGGAGCTGTTTTTT.

In its sample, this clonotype was seen many times. The chain is built from TRBV5-1 and TRBJ1-1; D call uncertain. With 0 bases removed from V and 1 base from J, the gap between germline ends came to 13 bases. CDR1 is SGHRS, CDR2 YFSETQ, per germline. CDR3 size: 16 residues. The CDR3 reads CASSLARGLGNTEAFF. For the CDR3, the DNA is TGCGCCAGCAGCTTGGCCCGAGGGTTGGGGAACACTGAAGCTTTCTTT.

The chain has TRBV19 and TRBJ2-1; 11 bases match TRBD2. Germline-derived CDR1 and CDR2 are LNHDA and SQIVND (reference sequence). V was pared by 5 bases and J by 7 bases, with 13 bases of the junction left unmatched. The CDR3 runs 17 residues. CDR3 protein: CASSGPFSGRASNEQFF. CDR3 bases: TGTGCCAGTAGTGGACCGTTTAGCGGGAGGGCCTCTAATGAGCAGTTCTTC. Full variable domain (remainder filled in from reference TRBV19 and TRBJ2-1): DGGITQSPKYLFRKEGQNVTLSCEQNLNHDAMYWYRQDPGQGLRLIYYSQIVNDFQKGDIAEGYSVSREKKESFPLTVTSAQKNPTAFYLCASSGPFSGRASNEQFFGPGTRLTVL.

This clonotype was seen many times. This chain joins TRBV13 and TRBJ2-3; D unresolved. Germline values: CDR1 PRHDT, CDR2 FYEKMQ (reference sequence). V lost 0 bases and J lost 0, with 13 bases in between. The CDR3 length is 17 residues. DNA for the CDR3: TGTGCCAGCAGCTTAGGCCGGGTCGGGCTTAGCACAGATACGCAGTATTTT. Protein sequence: CASSLGRVGLSTDTQYF.

A remark on this clonotype: A read error is possible here, since a much larger clone lies one base away. V gene TRBV12-3 or TRBV12-4 combines with J gene TRBJ2-2, with TRBD2 as a possible D gene (6 bases). The CDR3 runs to 12 residues. CDR3 loop: CASSQGGGELLF. CDR3 DNA sequence: TGTGCCAGCAGCCAAGGTGGCGGGGAGCTGCTTTTT.

There are many counts of this clonotype. The J gene is TRBJ2-7, the V gene TRBV14; 7 nucleotides match TRBD1. Unmatched junction bases numbered 5, after V lost 3 bases and J lost 0 bases. CDR1 SGHDN and CDR2 FVKESK come from the germline V gene. This CDR3 spans 15 amino acids. CDR3 DNA sequence: TGTGCCAGCAGCCAGAGACAGGGTTTCTCCTACGAGCAGTACTTC. This translates into CASSQRQGFSYEQYF.

The V gene is TRBV7-9, the J gene TRBJ1-6; D ambiguous. This CDR3 has 12 residues. CDR1 is SEHNR and CDR2 is FQNEAQ in the germline V gene (reference sequence). V lost 8 bases, J lost 10 bases, and 12 bases lay in between. CDR3 DNA sequence: TGTGCCAGCCGGGATCGCGGATCACCCCTCCACTTT. Translating gives CASRDRGSPLHF. The full variable domain, with the rest looked up from reference TRBV7-9 and TRBJ1-6, is DTGVSQNPRHKITKRGQNVTFRCDPISEHNRLYWYRQTLGQGPEFLTYFQNEAQLEKSRLLSDRFSAERPKGSFSTLEIQRTEQGDSAMYLCASRDRGSPLHFGNGTRLTVT.

The sample holds a few counts of this clonotype. This chain uses TRBV5-5 with TRBJ1-5, with D unresolved. The CDR3 is made up of 15 amino acids. Trimming shortened V by 0 bases and J by 5 bases, and 12 bases separated the two germline ends. Germline V gives CDR1 SGHKS, CDR2 YYEKEE (reference sequence). The CDR3 is CASSLGYQRYQPQHF. The CDR3 nucleotides read TGTGCCAGCAGCTTGGGGTACCAGCGTTATCAGCCCCAGCATTTT.

In regard to this clonotype: This likely traces to a read error, being one base from a far larger clone. This chain connects TRBV5-5 to TRBJ2-1; D not resolved. The last part of the DNA fits TRBJ2-5 better; the J call may be wrong. Germline values: CDR1 SGHKS, CDR2 YYEKEE (reference sequence). CDR3 length equals 13 residues. Written as DNA, the CDR3 is TGTGCCAGCAGCTTGGGTGGGAAAGAGACCCAGTACTTC. It is translated as CASSLGGKETQYF.

This rearrangement joins TRBV6-1 to TRBJ1-2, with D perhaps matching TRBD1 (5 bases). The V and J ends lost 8 bases and 5 bases respectively, with 15 bases between them. Germline assignment: CDR1 MNHNS and CDR2 SASEGT. This CDR3 is built from 13 residues. CDR3 residues: CASRAGDLYGYTF. The CDR3 bases are TGTGCCAGCCGAGCGGGGGACCTTTATGGCTACACCTTC.

The chain couples TRBV27 to TRBJ2-7; D is unresolved. Germline lookup yields CDR1 MNHEY and CDR2 SMNVEV (reference sequence). The V and J ends lost 3 bases and 2 bases respectively, with 14 bases between them. The CDR3 has 15 residues. This CDR3 reads CASSLSRKVAYEQYF. The DNA for the CDR3 is TGTGCCAGCAGTTTGAGCAGGAAGGTGGCCTACGAGCAGTACTTC.

Many counts were recorded for this clonotype. The J gene is TRBJ2-7, the V gene TRBV7-2; TRBD2 matches 11 bases. Germline trimming cut 3 bases from V and 2 bases from J; bases unmatched to any gene: 9. Germline V gene data show CDR1 as SGHTA and CDR2 as FQGNSA. The CDR3 consists of 17 residues. Here the CDR3 reads CASSFRLAGGITYEQYF. CDR3 sequence (DNA): TGTGCCAGCAGCTTTCGGTTAGCGGGGGGGATTACCTACGAGCAGTACTTC.

This clonotype was counted at least ten times. The chain uses TRBV7-9 and TRBJ1-4; D is unclear. V shed 5 bases and J shed 1 base, with 14 bases lying between them. Germline lookup yields CDR1 SEHNR and CDR2 FQNEAQ (reference sequence). The CDR3 sequence is 16 residues long. CDR3 nucleotide sequence: TGTGCCAGCAGCCCCGGATTGGCAGGAACTAATGAAAAACTGTTTTTT. Its translation is CASSPGLAGTNEKLFF.

This clonotype was observed many times. V is TRBV7-3 and J is TRBJ1-1, with D hard to call. This CDR3 region has 14 residues. Trimming removed 4 bases at V and 0 bases at J, with 9 bases between. The V gene's germline CDR1 is SGHTA and CDR2 FQGTGA. This CDR3 reads CASSSGSVNTEAFF. CDR3 bases: TGTGCCAGCAGCTCCGGCTCGGTGAACACTGAAGCTTTCTTT. The full variable domain, in which reference TRBV7-3 and TRBJ1-1 provide the parts outside the CDR3, is GAGVSQTPSNKVTEKGKYVELRCDPISGHTALYWYRQSLGQGPEFLIYFQGTGAADDSGLPNDRFFAVRPEGSVSTLKIQRTERGDSAVYLCASSSGSVNTEAFFGQGTRLTVV.

This clonotype was counted a few times. The rearrangement joins TRBV7-9 to TRBJ1-4; D is possibly TRBD1 (5 bases). CDR3 length equals 16 residues. The ends were cut back, 1 base at V and 0 bases at J, with 9 bases in the middle. Germline loops: CDR1 SEHNR, CDR2 FQNEAQ (reference sequence). The CDR3, as DNA: TGTGCCAGCAGCTTAGAGGGACGCCCAACTAATGAAAAACTGTTTTTT. It codes for CASSLEGRPTNEKLFF.